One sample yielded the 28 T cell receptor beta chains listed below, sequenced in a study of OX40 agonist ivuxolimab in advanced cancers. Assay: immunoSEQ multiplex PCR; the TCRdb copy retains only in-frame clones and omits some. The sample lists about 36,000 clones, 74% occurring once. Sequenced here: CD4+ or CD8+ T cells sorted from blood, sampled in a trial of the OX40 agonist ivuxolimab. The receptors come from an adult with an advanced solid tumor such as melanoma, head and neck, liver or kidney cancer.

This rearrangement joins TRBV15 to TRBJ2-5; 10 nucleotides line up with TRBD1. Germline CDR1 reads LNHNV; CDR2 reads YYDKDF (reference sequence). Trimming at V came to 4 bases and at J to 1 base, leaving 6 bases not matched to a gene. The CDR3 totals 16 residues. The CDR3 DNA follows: TGTGCCACCAGCACCCGGACAGGGGGTGCCCAAGAGACCCAGTACTTC. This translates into CATSTRTGGAQETQYF.

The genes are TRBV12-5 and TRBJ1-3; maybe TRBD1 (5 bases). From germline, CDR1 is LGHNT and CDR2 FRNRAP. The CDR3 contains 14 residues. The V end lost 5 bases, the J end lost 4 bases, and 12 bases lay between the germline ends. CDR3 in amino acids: CASGPSGPGNTIYF. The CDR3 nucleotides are TGTGCTAGTGGTCCTTCGGGACCGGGAAACACCATATATTTT.

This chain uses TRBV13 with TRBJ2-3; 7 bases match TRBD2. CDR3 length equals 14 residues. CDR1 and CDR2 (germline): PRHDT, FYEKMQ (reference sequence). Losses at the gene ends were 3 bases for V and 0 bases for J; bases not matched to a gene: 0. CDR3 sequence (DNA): TGTGCCAGCAGCTTGGGACTAAGCACAGATACGCAGTATTTT. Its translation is CASSLGLSTDTQYF.

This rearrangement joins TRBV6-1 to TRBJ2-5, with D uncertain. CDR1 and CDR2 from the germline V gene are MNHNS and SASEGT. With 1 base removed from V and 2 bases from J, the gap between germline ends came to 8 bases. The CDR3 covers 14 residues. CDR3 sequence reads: CASSEGSLQETQYF. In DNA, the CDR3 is TGTGCCAGCAGTGAAGGATCGCTACAAGAGACCCAGTACTTC.

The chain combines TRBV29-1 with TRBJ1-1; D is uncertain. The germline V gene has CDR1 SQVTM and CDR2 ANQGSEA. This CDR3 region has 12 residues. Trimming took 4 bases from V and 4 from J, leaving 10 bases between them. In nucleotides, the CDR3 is TGCAGCGTTGGGCTGTCCTCCACTGAAGCTTTCTTT. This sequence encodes CSVGLSSTEAFF.

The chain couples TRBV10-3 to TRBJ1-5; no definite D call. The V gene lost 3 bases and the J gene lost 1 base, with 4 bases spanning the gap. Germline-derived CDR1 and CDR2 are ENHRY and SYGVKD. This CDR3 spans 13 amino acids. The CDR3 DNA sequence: TGTGCCATCAGTGAACAAAGCAATCAGCCCCAGCATTTT. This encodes CAISEQSNQPQHF.

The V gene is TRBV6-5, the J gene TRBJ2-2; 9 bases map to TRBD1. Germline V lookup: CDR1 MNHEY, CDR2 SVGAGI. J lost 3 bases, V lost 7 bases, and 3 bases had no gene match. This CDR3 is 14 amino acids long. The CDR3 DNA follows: TGTGCCAGCACGAGGACAGGGGACACCGGGGAGCTGTTTTTT. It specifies CASTRTGDTGELFF.

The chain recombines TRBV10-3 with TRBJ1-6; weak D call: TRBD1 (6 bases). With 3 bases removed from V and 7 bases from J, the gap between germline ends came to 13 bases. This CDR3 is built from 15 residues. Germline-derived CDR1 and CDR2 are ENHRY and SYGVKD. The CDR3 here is CAISDTGMHNSPLHF. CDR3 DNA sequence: TGTGCCATCAGTGATACAGGGATGCACAATTCACCCCTCCACTTT.

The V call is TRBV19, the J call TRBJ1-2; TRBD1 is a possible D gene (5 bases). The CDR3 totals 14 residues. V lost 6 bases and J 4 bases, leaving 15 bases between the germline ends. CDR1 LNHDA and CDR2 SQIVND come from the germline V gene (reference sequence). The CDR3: CASSPSGFGYGYTF. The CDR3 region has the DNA TGTGCCAGTAGCCCCTCAGGGTTCGGCTATGGCTACACCTTC.

CDR3 bases: TGTGCCAGCAGGGAGGGGGCGAGGGAAGCTTTCTTT. It specifies CASREGAREAFF. The chain is built from TRBV2 and TRBJ1-1; 7 bases are a match to TRBD1. V was clipped by 6 bases and J by 8 bases; unmatched bases: 6. From germline, CDR1 is SNHLY and CDR2 FYNNEI. The CDR3 extends over 12 amino acids. Using reference TRBV2 and TRBJ1-1 for the parts outside the CDR3, the full variable domain is EPEVTQTPSHQVTQMGQEVILRCVPISNHLYFYWYRQILGQKVEFLVSFYNNEISEKSEIFDDQFSVERPDGSNFTLKIRSTKLEDSAMYFCASREGAREAFFGQGTRLTVV.

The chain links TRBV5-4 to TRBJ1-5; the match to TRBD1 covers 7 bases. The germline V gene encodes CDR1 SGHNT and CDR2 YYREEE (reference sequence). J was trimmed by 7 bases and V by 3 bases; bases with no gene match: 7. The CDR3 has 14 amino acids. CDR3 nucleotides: TGTGCCAGCAGCTCTGACAGGGATAGGCAGCCCCAGCATTTT. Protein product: CASSSDRDRQPQHF.

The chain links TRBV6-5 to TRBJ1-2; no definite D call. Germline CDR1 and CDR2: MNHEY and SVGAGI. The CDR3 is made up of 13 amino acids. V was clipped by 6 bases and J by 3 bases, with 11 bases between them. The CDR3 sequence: CASSYGPHYGYTF. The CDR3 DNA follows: TGTGCCAGCAGCTACGGACCGCACTATGGCTACACCTTC.

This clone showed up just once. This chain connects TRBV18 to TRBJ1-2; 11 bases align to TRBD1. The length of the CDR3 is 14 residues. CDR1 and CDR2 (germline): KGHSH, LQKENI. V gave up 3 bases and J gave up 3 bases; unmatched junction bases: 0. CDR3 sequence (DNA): TGTGCCAGCTCACCGGGACAGGGGGACTATGGCTACACCTTC. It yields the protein CASSPGQGDYGYTF.

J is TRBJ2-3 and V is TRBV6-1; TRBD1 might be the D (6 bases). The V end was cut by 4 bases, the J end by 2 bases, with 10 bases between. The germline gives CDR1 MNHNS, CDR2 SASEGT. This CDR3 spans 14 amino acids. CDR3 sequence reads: CASSGSGDTDTQYF. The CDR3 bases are TGTGCCAGCAGTGGCTCAGGGGACACAGATACGCAGTATTTT.

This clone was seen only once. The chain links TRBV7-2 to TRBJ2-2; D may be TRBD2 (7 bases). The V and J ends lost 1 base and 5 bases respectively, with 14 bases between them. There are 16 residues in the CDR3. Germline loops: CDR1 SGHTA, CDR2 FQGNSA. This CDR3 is CASSLVPGGRTGELFF. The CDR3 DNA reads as TGTGCCAGCAGCTTAGTGCCGGGGGGCCGAACCGGGGAGCTGTTTTTT.

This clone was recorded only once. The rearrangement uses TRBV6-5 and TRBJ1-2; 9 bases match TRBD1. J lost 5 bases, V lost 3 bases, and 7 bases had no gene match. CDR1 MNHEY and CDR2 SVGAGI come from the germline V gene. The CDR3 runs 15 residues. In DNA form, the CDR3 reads TGTGCCAGCAGTTATTCCGGGACAGGGAGATATGGCTACACCTTC. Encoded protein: CASSYSGTGRYGYTF.

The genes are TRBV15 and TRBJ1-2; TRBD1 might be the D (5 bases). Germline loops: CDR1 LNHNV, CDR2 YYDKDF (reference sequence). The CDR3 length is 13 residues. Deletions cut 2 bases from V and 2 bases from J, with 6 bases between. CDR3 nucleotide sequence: TGTGCCACCAGCAGAAGGGACAACTATGGCTACACCTTC. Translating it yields CATSRRDNYGYTF.

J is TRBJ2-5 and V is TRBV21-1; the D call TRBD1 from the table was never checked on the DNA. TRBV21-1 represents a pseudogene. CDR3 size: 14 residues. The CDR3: CASSNATGVETQYF. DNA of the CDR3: TGTGCCAGCAGCAATGCCACAGGGGTAGAGACCCAGTACTTC.

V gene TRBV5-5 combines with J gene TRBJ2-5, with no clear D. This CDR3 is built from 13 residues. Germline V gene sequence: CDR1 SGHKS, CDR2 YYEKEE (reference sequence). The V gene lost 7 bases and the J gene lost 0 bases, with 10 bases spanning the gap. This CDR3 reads CASRSTYQETQYF. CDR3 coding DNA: TGTGCCAGCCGGTCGACATACCAAGAGACCCAGTACTTC.

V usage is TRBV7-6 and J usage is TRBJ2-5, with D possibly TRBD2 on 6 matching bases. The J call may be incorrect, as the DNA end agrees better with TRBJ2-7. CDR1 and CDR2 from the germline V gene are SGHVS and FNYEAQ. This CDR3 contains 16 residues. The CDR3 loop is CASSLAAGQPVYEQYF. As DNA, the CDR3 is TGTGCCAGCAGCTTAGCGGCGGGGCAGCCAGTATACGAGCAGTACTTC.

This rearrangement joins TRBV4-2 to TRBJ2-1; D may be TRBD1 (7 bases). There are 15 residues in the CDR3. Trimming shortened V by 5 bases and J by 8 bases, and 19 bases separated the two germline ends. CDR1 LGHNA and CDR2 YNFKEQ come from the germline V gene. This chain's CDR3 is CASSKEGALGHEQFF. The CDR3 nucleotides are TGTGCCAGCAGCAAGGAGGGGGCACTGGGGCATGAGCAGTTCTTC.

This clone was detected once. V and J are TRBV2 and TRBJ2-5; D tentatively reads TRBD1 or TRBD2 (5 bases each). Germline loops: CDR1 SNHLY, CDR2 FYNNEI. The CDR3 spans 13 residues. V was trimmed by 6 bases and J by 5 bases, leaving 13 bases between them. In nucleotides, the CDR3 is TGTGCCAGCAGACCACCGAGGGGTGAGACCCAGTACTTC. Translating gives CASRPPRGETQYF.

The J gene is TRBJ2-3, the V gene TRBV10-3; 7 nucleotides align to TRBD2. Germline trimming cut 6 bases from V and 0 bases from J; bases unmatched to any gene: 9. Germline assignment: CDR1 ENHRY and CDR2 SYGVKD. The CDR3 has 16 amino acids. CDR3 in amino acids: CAIRRGGAESTDTQYF. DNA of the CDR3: TGTGCCATCAGGCGCGGGGGAGCCGAAAGCACAGATACGCAGTATTTT.

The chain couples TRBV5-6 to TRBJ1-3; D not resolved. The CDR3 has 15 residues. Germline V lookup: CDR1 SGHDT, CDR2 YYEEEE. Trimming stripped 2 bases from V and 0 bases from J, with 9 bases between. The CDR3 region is CASSFGLNSGNTIYF. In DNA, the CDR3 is TGTGCCAGCAGCTTTGGGCTGAACTCTGGAAACACCATATATTTT.

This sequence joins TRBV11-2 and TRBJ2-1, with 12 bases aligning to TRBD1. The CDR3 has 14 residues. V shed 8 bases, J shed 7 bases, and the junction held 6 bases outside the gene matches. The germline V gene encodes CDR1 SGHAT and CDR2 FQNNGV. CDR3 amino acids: CASVRGQGANEQFF. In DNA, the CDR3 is TGTGCCAGCGTAAGGGGACAGGGGGCGAATGAGCAGTTCTTC.

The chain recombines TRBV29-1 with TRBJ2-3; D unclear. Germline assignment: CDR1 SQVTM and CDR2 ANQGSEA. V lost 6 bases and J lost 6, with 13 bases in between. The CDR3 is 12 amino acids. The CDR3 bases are TGCAGCGTACCCTTGGGTTTGGATACGCAGTATTTT. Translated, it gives CSVPLGLDTQYF.

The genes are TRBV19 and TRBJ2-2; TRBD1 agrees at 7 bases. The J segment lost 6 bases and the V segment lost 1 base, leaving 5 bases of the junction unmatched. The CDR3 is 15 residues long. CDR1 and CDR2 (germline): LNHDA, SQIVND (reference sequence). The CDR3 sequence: CASSIGGGPAGELFF. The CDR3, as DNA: TGTGCCAGTAGTATAGGAGGGGGCCCGGCCGGGGAGCTGTTTTTT.

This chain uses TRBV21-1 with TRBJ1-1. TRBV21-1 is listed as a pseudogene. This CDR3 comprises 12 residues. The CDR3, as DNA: TGTGCCAGCAGAGAGAAGAACACTGAAGCTTTCTTT. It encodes CASREKNTEAFF.